This T cell receptor beta chain was identified during a study of response to subunit inactivated influenza vaccine. Whole-study results and caveats: The authors suggested that every seasonal influenza vaccination recruits few new T cells.

MiXCR, run by TCRdb on the RT-PCR reads, gives a single entry per CDR3 protein. The table has about 570,000 distinct CDR3 sequences, over 9% seen once. This clonotype was seen ten or more times. The antigen is unknown. These data were also reused for a study on T cells expressing NK-cell markers. This second study notes: TCR beta libraries carry UMIs added by 5'RACE template switching. The study drew TCR beta repertoires from sorted CD3+CD56+NKG2C+, CD3+CD56+NKG2C- and CD3+CD56-NKG2C+ T cells. Of eight sequenced donors, seven were HCMV-seropositive and one HCMV-seronegative. The share of CD8+ T cells held by dominant NKG2C+ clonotypes was about 1.0-8% in over 5 donors.

This clonotype was obtained from a man aged 50 to 59 who received an inactivated influenza vaccine. The source was PBMCs from blood, collected on the day of vaccination.

The CDR3 coding sequence is TGTGCCAGCAGCTTAGTAGGGATTTCCACCGGGGAGCTGTTTTTT. Translation: CASSLVGISTGELFF. The rearrangement links TRBV7-8 to TRBJ2-2, with D unresolved. Germline-derived CDR1 and CDR2 are SGHVS and FQNEAQ. The CDR3 contains 15 residues. Trimming removed 1 base at V and 4 bases at J, with 10 bases between. Based on the CDR3 plus reference TRBV7-8 and TRBJ2-2, the full variable domain is GAGVSQSPRYKVAKRGQDVALRCDPISGHVSLFWYQQALGQGPEFLTYFQNEAQLDKSGLPSDRFFAERPEGSVSTLKIQRTQQEDSAVYLCASSLVGISTGELFFGEGSRLTVL.